Sequencing of this T cell receptor (beta chain) was carried out in a study of shared T cell receptors in the human thymus. Generated by immunoSEQ multiplex PCR, the TCRdb table keeps only in-frame clones and is missing some. Of 700,000 or so clones listed, approximately 85% are singletons. Germline V lookup: CDR1 SGHDT, CDR2 YYEEEE. The CDR3 totals 17 residues. The V and J ends lost 3 bases and 2 bases, in that order; junction bases with no gene match: 12. The same sample was also studied in work on human thymus T cells.

What was sequenced was thymocytes. The rearrangement joins TRBV5-6 to TRBJ2-3; 7 nucleotides align to TRBD1. The source of this sequence is a girl under three years old with a congenital heart defect. This CDR3 is CASSYTTGVQSTDTQYF. The CDR3 DNA follows: TGTGCCAGCAGCTATACCACAGGGGTCCAATCCACAGATACGCAGTATTTT.